A single sample is the source of the 22 T cell receptor beta chains below, sequenced in a study of Ad26.COV2.S vaccination and SARS-CoV-2 variants. Treatment reported: around 19 received Ad26.COV2.S at low or high dose, single or two shots; about 5 received placebo; per-sample allocation not given. Day 63 after the first vaccine or placebo injection was the time point for sampling. Clones were sequenced by immunoSEQ multiplex PCR, and TCRdb holds only the in-frame ones, with some missing. The data contain 350,000 to 450,000 clones, approximately 90% of them singletons. The sequencing here drew on peripheral blood, taken in a trial of Ad26.COV2.S vaccine versus placebo. Receptor source: a person aged 18-65 years who received the Ad26.COV2.S COVID-19 vaccine or a placebo.

The chain combines TRBV13 with TRBJ1-5; D unclear. The CDR3 is 14 residues long. The germline CDR1 and CDR2 sequences are PRHDT and FYEKMQ (reference sequence). The V and J ends lost 3 bases and 6 bases respectively, with 12 bases between them. CDR3 protein: CASSLGGSSQPQHF. In nucleotides, the CDR3 is TGTGCCAGCAGCTTGGGAGGGAGTAGTCAGCCCCAGCATTTT.

The rearrangement joins TRBV3-1 (or the pseudogene TRBV3-2) to TRBJ2-2, with D tentatively TRBD1 (5 bases). With 4 bases removed from V and 4 bases from J, the gap between germline ends came to 13 bases. From germline, CDR1 is LGHDT and CDR2 YNNKEL (reference sequence). The CDR3 extends over 15 amino acids. The CDR3 protein is CASSRGERFTGELFF. The CDR3 DNA reads TGTGCCAGCAGCCGGGGCGAGAGGTTCACCGGGGAGCTGTTTTTT.

The chain recombines TRBV9 with TRBJ2-7; D may be TRBD1 (6 bases). CDR1 is SGDLS, CDR2 YYNGEE, per germline. This CDR3 is built from 15 residues. V gave up 0 bases and J gave up 4 bases, with 14 bases separating them. CDR3 nucleotide sequence: TGTGCCAGCAGCGTAGAAACAGGGTCCTATTACGAGCAGTACTTC. This codes for CASSVETGSYYEQYF.

The rearrangement links TRBV7-9 to TRBJ2-1, with 10 positions matching TRBD2. CDR3 size: 15 residues. The ends lost 5 bases at V and 4 bases at J; junction bases unmatched: 5. Germline CDR1 SEHNR, CDR2 FQNEAQ (reference sequence). The CDR3 region has the DNA TGTGCCAGCAGCATCAGCGGGGGGGCTTACAATGAGCAGTTCTTC. This encodes CASSISGGAYNEQFF.

This rearrangement joins TRBV11-2 to TRBJ1-1; a possible D gene is TRBD1 (6 bases). The length of the CDR3 is 14 residues. Deletions cut 5 bases from V and 4 bases from J, with 14 bases between. Germline assignment: CDR1 SGHAT and CDR2 FQNNGV. Here the CDR3 reads CASSPVGGSTEAFF. The CDR3 nucleotides read TGTGCCAGCAGCCCAGTAGGGGGATCCACTGAAGCTTTCTTT.

This clone was seen once. This chain connects TRBV2 to TRBJ2-5; maybe TRBD2 (6 bases). Trimming removed 4 bases from V and 5 bases from J, with 11 bases in between. In germline, CDR1 is SNHLY, CDR2 FYNNEI. The CDR3 sequence is 13 residues long. The CDR3 region is CASSGSGEETQYF. In nucleotides, the CDR3 is TGTGCCAGCAGTGGATCGGGGGAGGAGACCCAGTACTTC.

This chain links TRBV11-2 with TRBJ2-1; 15 positions agree with TRBD2. J gave up 8 bases and V 3 bases, and 2 bases lay outside the gene matches. The CDR3 sequence is 15 residues long. The germline gives CDR1 SGHAT, CDR2 FQNNGV. CDR3 loop: CASSFGLAGGHEQFF. The CDR3 DNA reads as TGTGCCAGCAGCTTTGGACTAGCGGGGGGGCATGAGCAGTTCTTC. Full variable domain (rest looked up from reference TRBV11-2 and TRBJ2-1): EAGVAQSPRYKIIEKRQSVAFWCNPISGHATLYWYQQILGQGPKLLIQFQNNGVVDDSQLPKDRFSAERLKGVDSTLKIQPAKLEDSAVYLCASSFGLAGGHEQFFGPGTRLTVL.

The V gene is TRBV7-8, the J gene TRBJ1-1, with unresolved D. From germline, CDR1 is SGHVS and CDR2 FQNEAQ. The V end lost 1 base, the J end lost 2 bases, and 5 bases lay between the germline ends. This CDR3 region has 13 residues. The CDR3 protein is CASSLGFNTEAFF. The CDR3 DNA reads as TGTGCCAGCAGCTTAGGCTTTAACACTGAAGCTTTCTTT.

The J gene is TRBJ1-3, the V gene TRBV6-2 or TRBV6-3; D may be TRBD1 (5 bases). Germline V gene lookup returns CDR1 MNHEY and CDR2 SVGEGT. The CDR3 spans 16 residues. Trimming left V 0 bases short and J 3 bases short, with 12 bases between. CDR3 sequence (DNA): TGTGCCAGCAGTTACTCGAACAGGATCCTTGGAAACACCATATATTTT. Translating gives CASSYSNRILGNTIYF.

The V call is TRBV4-1, the J call TRBJ1-1; possible D gene TRBD1, 5 bases. Germline-derived CDR1 and CDR2 are MGHRA and YSYEKL. Trimming took 2 bases from V and 0 from J, leaving 22 bases between them. The CDR3 runs to 19 residues. The CDR3 loop reads CASSQIGLSPRTLNTEAFF. The CDR3 bases are TGCGCCAGCAGCCAAATCGGCCTTTCCCCAAGGACACTGAACACTGAAGCTTTCTTT.

The V and J genes are TRBV28 and TRBJ2-1; TRBD2 agrees at 7 bases. The CDR3 sequence is 16 residues long. Germline lookup yields CDR1 MDHEN and CDR2 SYDVKM. V shed 4 bases, J shed 4 bases, and the junction held 10 bases outside the gene matches. The CDR3 sequence: CASSSPPRGRYNEQFF. For the CDR3, the DNA is TGTGCCAGCAGTTCTCCCCCGCGGGGGAGATACAATGAGCAGTTCTTC.

V usage is TRBV3-1 (or the pseudogene TRBV3-2) and J usage is TRBJ1-3, with D perhaps matching TRBD1 (6 bases). CDR3 size: 15 residues. V lost 9 bases to trimming and J lost 0 bases, with 15 bases between them. Germline V gene sequence: CDR1 LGHDT, CDR2 YNNKEL (reference sequence). The CDR3 DNA sequence: TGTGCCAGTAGAAAAGGACAGAGCTCTGGAAACACCATATATTTT. Translating gives CASRKGQSSGNTIYF.

The rearrangement links TRBV6-2 or TRBV6-3 to TRBJ1-2; a possible D gene is TRBD1 (5 bases). The length of the CDR3 is 13 residues. Per germline, CDR1 MNHEY and CDR2 SVGEGT. Trimming shortened V by 6 bases and J by 5 bases, and 13 bases separated the two germline ends. CDR3 region: CASSPGGEYGYTF. The CDR3 coding sequence is TGTGCCAGCAGCCCCGGGGGGGAGTATGGCTACACCTTC.

The chain uses TRBV5-4 and TRBJ2-7; 8 nucleotides match TRBD1. The CDR3 runs to 17 residues. V lost 0 bases, J lost 3 bases, and 11 bases stayed unmatched. Germline V CDR1 and CDR2: SGHNT, YYREEE (reference sequence). In DNA, the CDR3 is TGTGCCAGCAGCTTGGGGGCATCCGGGACAGGAGACTACGAGCAGTACTTC. Its protein product is CASSLGASGTGDYEQYF.

The rearrangement joins TRBV28 to TRBJ1-5, with 9 nucleotides matching TRBD1. Germline assignment: CDR1 MDHEN and CDR2 SYDVKM. The CDR3 has 12 amino acids. The V and J ends lost 9 bases and 6 bases, in that order; junction bases with no gene match: 3. CDR3 amino acids: CASTGGGQPQHF. The CDR3 DNA reads as TGTGCCAGTACAGGGGGCGGTCAGCCCCAGCATTTT.

The chain joins TRBV27 to TRBJ2-7, with D perhaps TRBD1 or TRBD2 (6 bases each). CDR3 length: 15 residues. V shed 4 bases and J shed 0 bases, with 13 bases lying between them. CDR1 is MNHEY, CDR2 SMNVEV, per germline (reference sequence). For the CDR3, the DNA is TGTGCCAGCAGTTGGGGGGCCCCTAGCTCCTACGAGCAGTACTTC. It yields the protein CASSWGAPSSYEQYF.

Many counts were recorded for this clone. This chain connects TRBV6-6 to TRBJ1-2; D might be TRBD1 (5 bases). Germline V gene data show CDR1 as MNHNY and CDR2 as SVGAGI (reference sequence). The CDR3 consists of 16 residues. V was cut by 6 bases and J by 5 bases, with 22 bases left in between. CDR3 sequence: CASRPWDQRAYYGYTF. The CDR3 DNA is TGTGCCAGCAGGCCCTGGGACCAGCGCGCATATTATGGCTACACCTTC.

The chain has TRBV6-5 and TRBJ1-2, with 7 positions matching TRBD1. The junction had 12 bases not matched to a gene; V was cut back by 7 bases and J by 7 bases. This CDR3 is 14 amino acids long. Germline lookup yields CDR1 MNHEY and CDR2 SVGAGI. CDR3 loop: CASTQLQGVFGYTF. The CDR3 DNA follows: TGTGCCAGCACCCAACTCCAGGGGGTTTTTGGCTACACCTTC.

The sample holds one count of this clone. This CDR3 is CASSPDGRVKDEKLFF. CDR3 in DNA: TGTGCCAGCAGCCCGGACGGTCGGGTCAAGGATGAAAAACTGTTTTTT. The V and J genes are TRBV7-9 and TRBJ1-4; no firm D call. The germline V gene encodes CDR1 SEHNR and CDR2 FQNEAQ (reference sequence). V lost 5 bases, J lost 6 bases, and 19 bases lay in between. CDR3 length: 16 residues.

V and J are TRBV18 and TRBJ1-1, with D perhaps TRBD1 (5 bases). This CDR3 has 12 residues. Germline loops: CDR1 KGHSH, CDR2 LQKENI. The ends were cut back, 5 bases at V and 6 bases at J, with 10 bases in the middle. The CDR3 DNA reads as TGTGCCAGCTCATCGGGACGGCCTGAAGCTTTCTTT. It is translated as CASSSGRPEAFF.

This chain joins TRBV2 and TRBJ1-1; TRBD1 aligns across 8 bases. V lost 6 bases, J lost 6 bases, and 9 bases stayed unmatched. The CDR3 spans 14 residues. Germline V CDR1 and CDR2: SNHLY, FYNNEI. As DNA, the CDR3 is TGTGCCAGCAGAGCGTGGACAGGGAGCCCTGAAGCTTTCTTT. This translates into CASRAWTGSPEAFF. The full variable domain, in which reference TRBV2 and TRBJ1-1 provide the parts outside the CDR3, is EPEVTQTPSHQVTQMGQEVILRCVPISNHLYFYWYRQILGQKVEFLVSFYNNEISEKSEIFDDQFSVERPDGSNFTLKIRSTKLEDSAMYFCASRAWTGSPEAFFGQGTRLTVV.

V is TRBV7-2 and J is TRBJ1-4; D remains ambiguous. V lost 5 bases to trimming and J lost 8 bases, with 18 bases between them. The CDR3 spans 15 residues. Per germline, CDR1 SGHTA and CDR2 FQGNSA. CDR3 amino acids: CASSPSGGLGEKLFF. CDR3 nucleotide sequence: TGTGCCAGCAGCCCATCCGGAGGGCTGGGGGAAAAACTGTTTTTT.